These 15 T cell receptor beta chains share one sample of origin, sequenced in a study of T cells in Graves' hyperthyroidism and ophthalmopathy (dated by TCRdb to the late 2010s). The method was multiplex PCR. Sequencing was carried out with an Illumina HiSeq 2000. Amplification of TCR beta CDR3 regions was carried out from RNA transcripts. A first-round RT-PCR of the TCR CDR3 used the HTBI primer set with the Qiagen OneStep RT-PCR kit. The public sequencing data were trimmed at Q25 with fastp and processed into clonotypes with MiXCR by TCRdb, which kept only in-frame beta chains. CDR3 protein duplicates are merged, each entry listing the most common genes and DNA. The sample table contains more than 450,000 distinct CDR3 sequences; only one count was recorded for 11% to 15% of them. The ten largest clones capture around 14% of the sample. Sequencing was done on a sample of blood. The receptors were sampled from a woman between 40 and 55 years old with Graves' hyperthyroidism.

J is TRBJ1-2 and V is TRBV11-2; D gene ambiguous. The V and J ends lost 5 bases and 0 bases respectively, with 13 bases between them. Germline lookup yields CDR1 SGHAT and CDR2 FQNNGV. The CDR3 has 15 amino acids. The chain's CDR3 is CASSPRVAPNYGYTF. DNA of the CDR3: TGTGCCAGCAGCCCCCGAGTAGCCCCTAACTATGGCTACACCTTC.

The chain couples TRBV6-2 or TRBV6-3 to TRBJ2-7; D is unresolved. The CDR3 has 13 residues. Trimming took off 11 bases at V and 7 bases at J, with 21 bases between the two ends. The germline V gene has CDR1 MNHEY and CDR2 SVGEGT. CDR3 loop: CASTGRYYGEQYF. The CDR3 DNA is TGTGCCTCGACCGGACGATACTACGGAGAGCAGTACTTC.

This clonotype was seen at least ten times. In DNA, the CDR3 is TGTGCCAGCAGTTACCGGACTAGCGGGGGAACTATAGAGACCCAGTACTTC. This encodes CASSYRTSGGTIETQYF. J is TRBJ2-5 and V is TRBV6-5; 13 bases are a match to TRBD2. J was trimmed by 4 bases and V by 2 bases; bases with no gene match: 7. The CDR3 is 17 amino acids. Germline CDR1 MNHEY, CDR2 SVGAGI.

Of note for this clonotype: A much larger clone differs by one base, so this may be a read error. The chain links TRBV2 to TRBJ2-3, with TRBD1 matching 9 bases. Germline V gene lookup returns CDR1 SNHLY and CDR2 FYNNEI. The CDR3 has 15 residues. The chain's CDR3 is CASSEDRGITGTQYF. CDR3 nucleotides: TGTGCCAGCAGTGAGGACAGGGGTATCACAGGTACGCAGTATTTT. Combining the CDR3 with reference TRBV2 and TRBJ2-3 gives the whole variable domain EPEVTQTPSHQVTQMGQEVILRCVPISNHLYFYWYRQILGQKVEFLVSFYNNEISEKSEIFDDQFSVERPDGSNFTLKIRSTKLEDSAMYFCASSEDRGITGTQYFGPGTRLTVL.

CDR3 region: CASSPTGSGYEQYF. Written as DNA, the CDR3 is TGTGCCAGCAGCCCAACAGGGTCTGGCTACGAGCAGTACTTC. This sequence joins TRBV9 and TRBJ2-7; the D gene is possibly TRBD1 (6 bases). V was clipped by 4 bases and J by 3 bases, with 14 bases between them. Germline CDR1 and CDR2: SGDLS and YYNGEE. This CDR3 has 14 amino acids. Supplemented by reference TRBV9 and TRBJ2-7, the full variable domain reads DSGVTQTPKHLITATGQRVTLRCSPRSGDLSVYWYQQSLDQGLQFLIQYYNGEERAKGNILERFSAQQFPDLHSELNLSSLELGDSALYFCASSPTGSGYEQYFGPGTRLTVT.

The sample holds many counts of this clonotype. This chain links TRBV20-1 with TRBJ2-7, with D uncertain. Trimming stripped 5 bases from V and 2 bases from J, with 4 bases between. CDR3 length equals 10 residues. CDR1 DFQATT and CDR2 SNEGSKA come from the germline V gene (reference sequence). The CDR3 DNA is TGCAGTGCTGACCCCTACGAGCAGTACTTC. This translates into CSADPYEQYF.

In this sample, this clonotype turned up many times. The chain combines TRBV7-9 with TRBJ2-1; D is uncertain. V lost 3 bases and J lost 7, with 4 bases in between. The germline V gene has CDR1 SEHNR and CDR2 FQNEAQ (reference sequence). This CDR3 has 11 amino acids. The chain's CDR3 is CASSFDNEQFF. The CDR3 DNA reads TGTGCCAGCAGCTTTGATAATGAGCAGTTCTTC.

This clonotype occurred many times. This chain uses TRBV3-1 with TRBJ1-1; D not certain. The germline V and J ends were trimmed by 4 bases and 1 base, with 10 bases remaining between them. The CDR3 is 14 amino acids. Germline CDR1 and CDR2: LGHDT and YNNKEL (reference sequence). CDR3 sequence reads: CASSPHPANTEAFF. CDR3 sequence (DNA): TGTGCCAGCAGCCCTCACCCCGCGAACACTGAAGCTTTCTTT.

This clonotype was seen at least ten times. The gene calls are TRBV5-1 and TRBJ2-3, with 8 bases identical to TRBD1. V dropped 0 bases and J dropped 6; count of bases not matched to a gene: 6. The CDR3 totals 15 residues. Germline loops: CDR1 SGHRS, CDR2 YFSETQ. The chain's CDR3 is CASSLVVRGPDTQYF. The CDR3 DNA reads TGCGCCAGCAGCTTGGTGGTCAGGGGGCCTGATACGCAGTATTTT.

In regard to this clonotype: One end of the junction varies from germline; a read error may be responsible. This chain uses TRBV20-1 with TRBJ2-7; 7 bases map to TRBD2. Germline CDR1 and CDR2: DFQATT and SNEGSKA (reference sequence). This CDR3 has 13 residues. The CDR3 protein is CSAPPGGSCEQYF. CDR3 DNA sequence: TGCAGTGCTCCCCCGGGGGGATCCTGCGAGCAGTACTTC.

This clonotype was detected many times. The chain recombines TRBV11-3 with TRBJ2-3, with unresolved D. This CDR3 has 15 residues. CDR1 and CDR2 from the germline V gene are SGHNT and YENEEA. V lost 2 bases, J lost 0 bases, and 9 bases lay in between. The CDR3 here is CASSLIFISTDTQYF. The CDR3 DNA sequence: TGTGCCAGCAGCTTAATATTTATCAGCACAGATACGCAGTATTTT.

Many counts were recorded for this clonotype. The chain carries TRBV12-3 or TRBV12-4 and TRBJ2-1; D unresolved. The CDR3 consists of 14 residues. V lost 6 bases, J lost 0 bases, and 9 bases lay in between. The CDR3 DNA is TGTGCCAGCAGGCGGATAGACTCCTACAATGAGCAGTTCTTC. This encodes CASRRIDSYNEQFF.

This clonotype appeared many times. The rearrangement uses TRBV11-2 and TRBJ2-7; no definite D call. V dropped 4 bases and J dropped 4 bases, with 14 bases sitting between them. Per germline, CDR1 SGHAT and CDR2 FQNNGV. The CDR3 runs 14 residues. CDR3 in amino acids: CASSSYKGTYEQYF. For the CDR3, the DNA is TGTGCCAGCAGCTCCTATAAGGGTACTTACGAGCAGTACTTC.

In its sample, this clonotype was seen many times. The chain recombines TRBV27 with TRBJ1-2; D remains ambiguous. V was cut by 3 bases and J by 5 bases, with 13 bases left in between. The CDR3 runs to 14 residues. Germline loops: CDR1 MNHEY, CDR2 SMNVEV (reference sequence). The CDR3 DNA reads as TGTGCCAGCAGTTTTGGCAGTCGTGGATATGGCTACACCTTC. It translates to CASSFGSRGYGYTF.

The chain combines TRBV9 with TRBJ2-5, with TRBD2 matching over 9 bases. Germline V lookup: CDR1 SGDLS, CDR2 YYNGEE. This CDR3 has 14 residues. Trimming removed 3 bases from V and 4 bases from J; junction bases left unmatched: 4. The CDR3 is CASSAAGGTETQYF. The CDR3 nucleotides read TGTGCCAGCAGCGCTGCGGGAGGGACAGAGACCCAGTACTTC.